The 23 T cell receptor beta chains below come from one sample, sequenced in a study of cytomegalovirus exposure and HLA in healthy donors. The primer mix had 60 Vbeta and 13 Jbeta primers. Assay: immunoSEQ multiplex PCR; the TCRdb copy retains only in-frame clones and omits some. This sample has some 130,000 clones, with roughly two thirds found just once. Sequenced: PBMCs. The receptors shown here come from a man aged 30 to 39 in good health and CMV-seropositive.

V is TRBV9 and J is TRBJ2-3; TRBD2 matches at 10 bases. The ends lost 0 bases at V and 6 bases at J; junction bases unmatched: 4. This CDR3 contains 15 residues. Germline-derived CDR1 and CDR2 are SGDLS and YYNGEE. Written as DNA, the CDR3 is TGTGCCAGCAGCGTAGATGCAGCGGGAGGGGATACGCAGTATTTT. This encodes CASSVDAAGGDTQYF.

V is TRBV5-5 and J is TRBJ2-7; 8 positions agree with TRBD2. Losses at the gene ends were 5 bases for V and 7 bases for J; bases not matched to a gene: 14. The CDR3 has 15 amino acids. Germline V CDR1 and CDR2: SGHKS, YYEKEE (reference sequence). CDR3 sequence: CASREIAGSVVEQYF. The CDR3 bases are TGTGCCAGCAGGGAGATAGCGGGGAGCGTCGTTGAGCAGTACTTC.

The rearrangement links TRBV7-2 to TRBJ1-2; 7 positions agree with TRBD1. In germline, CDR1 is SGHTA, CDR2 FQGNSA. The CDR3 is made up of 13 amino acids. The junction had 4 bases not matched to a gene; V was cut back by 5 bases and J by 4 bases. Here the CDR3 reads CASSPRTGYGYTF. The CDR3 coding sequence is TGTGCCAGCAGCCCGAGGACAGGCTATGGCTACACCTTC.

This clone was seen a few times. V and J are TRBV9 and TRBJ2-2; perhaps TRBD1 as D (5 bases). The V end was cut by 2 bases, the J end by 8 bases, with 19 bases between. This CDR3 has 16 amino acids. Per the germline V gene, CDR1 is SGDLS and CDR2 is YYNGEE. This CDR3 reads CASSVQGSRKSGELFF. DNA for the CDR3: TGTGCCAGCAGCGTGCAGGGTAGCCGGAAAAGTGGGGAGCTGTTTTTT.

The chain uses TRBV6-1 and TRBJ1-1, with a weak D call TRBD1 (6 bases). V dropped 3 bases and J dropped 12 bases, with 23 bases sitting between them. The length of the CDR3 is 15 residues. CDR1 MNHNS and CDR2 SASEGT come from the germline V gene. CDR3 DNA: TGTGCCAGCAGTGATTTTTCCCAGTTAATCAGGGGAACTTTCTTT. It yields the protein CASSDFSQLIRGTFF.

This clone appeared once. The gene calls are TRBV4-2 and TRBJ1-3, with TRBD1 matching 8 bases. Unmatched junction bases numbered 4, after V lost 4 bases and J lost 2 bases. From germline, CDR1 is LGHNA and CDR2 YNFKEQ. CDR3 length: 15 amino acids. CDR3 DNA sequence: TGTGCCAGCAGCCGCCGGGACAGGACTGGAAACACCATATATTTT. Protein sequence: CASSRRDRTGNTIYF.

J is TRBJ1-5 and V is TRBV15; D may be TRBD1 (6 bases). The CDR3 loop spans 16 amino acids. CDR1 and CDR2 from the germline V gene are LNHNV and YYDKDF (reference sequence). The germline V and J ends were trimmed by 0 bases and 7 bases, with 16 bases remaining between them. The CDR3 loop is CATSRDSLQQGQPQHF. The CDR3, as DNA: TGTGCCACCAGCAGAGATAGTCTCCAACAGGGACAGCCCCAGCATTTT.

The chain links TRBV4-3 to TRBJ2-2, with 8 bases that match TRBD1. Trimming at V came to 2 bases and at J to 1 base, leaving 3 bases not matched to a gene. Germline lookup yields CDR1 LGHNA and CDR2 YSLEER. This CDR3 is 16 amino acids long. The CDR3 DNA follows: TGCGCCAGCAGCCAATCGGGACAGGAGAACACCGGGGAGCTGTTTTTT. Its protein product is CASSQSGQENTGELFF.

CDR3 sequence (DNA): TGTGCCAGCAGCCCCAGGGGCAGCTCTGGAAACACCATATATTTT. It codes for CASSPRGSSGNTIYF. The chain combines TRBV5-5 with TRBJ1-3; D may be TRBD1 (6 bases). The V end was cut by 4 bases, the J end by 0 bases, with 11 bases between. The CDR3 has 15 amino acids. Germline CDR1 and CDR2: SGHKS and YYEKEE (reference sequence).

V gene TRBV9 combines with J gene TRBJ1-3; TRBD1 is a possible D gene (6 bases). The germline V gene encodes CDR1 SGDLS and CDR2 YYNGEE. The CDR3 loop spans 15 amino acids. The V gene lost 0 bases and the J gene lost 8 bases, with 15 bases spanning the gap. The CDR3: CASSVGSGAQDTIYF. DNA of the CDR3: TGTGCCAGCAGCGTAGGATCAGGGGCCCAAGACACCATATATTTT.

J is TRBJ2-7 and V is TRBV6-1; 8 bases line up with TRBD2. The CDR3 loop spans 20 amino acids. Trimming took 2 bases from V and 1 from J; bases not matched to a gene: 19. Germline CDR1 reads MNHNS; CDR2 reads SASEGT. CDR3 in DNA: TGTGCCAGCAGTGAAAGGGGAGCAAGCGGGAGCTTTTTTAATTCCTACGAGCAGTACTTC. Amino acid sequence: CASSERGASGSFFNSYEQYF.

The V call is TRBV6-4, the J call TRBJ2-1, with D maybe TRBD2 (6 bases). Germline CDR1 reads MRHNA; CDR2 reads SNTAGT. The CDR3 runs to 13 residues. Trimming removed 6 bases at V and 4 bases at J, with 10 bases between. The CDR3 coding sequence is TGTGCCAGCAGCCCAGCGGGTTACAATGAGCAGTTCTTC. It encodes CASSPAGYNEQFF.

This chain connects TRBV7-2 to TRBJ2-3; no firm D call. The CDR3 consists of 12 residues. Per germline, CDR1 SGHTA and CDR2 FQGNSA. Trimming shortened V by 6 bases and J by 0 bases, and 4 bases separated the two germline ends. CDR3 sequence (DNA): TGTGCCAGCAGAACTAGCACAGATACGCAGTATTTT. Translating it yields CASRTSTDTQYF.

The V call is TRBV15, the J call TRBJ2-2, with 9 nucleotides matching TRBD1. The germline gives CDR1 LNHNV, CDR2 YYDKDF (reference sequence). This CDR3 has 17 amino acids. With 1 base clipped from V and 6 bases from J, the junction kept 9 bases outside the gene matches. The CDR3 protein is CATSRAWTGVRSGELFF. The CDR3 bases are TGTGCCACCAGCAGAGCCTGGACAGGGGTGAGATCCGGGGAGCTGTTTTTT. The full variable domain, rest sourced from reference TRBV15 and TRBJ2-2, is DAMVIQNPRYQVTQFGKPVTLSCSQTLNHNVMYWYQQKSSQAPKLLFHYYDKDFNNEADTPDNFQSRRPNTSFCFLDIRSPGLGDTAMYLCATSRAWTGVRSGELFFGEGSRLTVL.

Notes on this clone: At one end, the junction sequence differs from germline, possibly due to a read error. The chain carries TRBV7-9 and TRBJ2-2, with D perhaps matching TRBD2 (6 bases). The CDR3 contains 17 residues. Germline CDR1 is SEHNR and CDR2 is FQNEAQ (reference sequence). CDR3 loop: CSSSLEDYSFYAGELFF. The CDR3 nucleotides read TGTTCCAGCAGCTTAGAGGACTATAGCTTTTATGCCGGGGAGCTGTTTTTT.

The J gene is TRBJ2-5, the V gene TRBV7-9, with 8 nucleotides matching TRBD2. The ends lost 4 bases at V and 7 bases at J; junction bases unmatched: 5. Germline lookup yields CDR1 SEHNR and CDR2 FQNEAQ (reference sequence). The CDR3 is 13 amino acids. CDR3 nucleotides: TGTGCCAGCAGCTATGGGCTAGCGGGGACCCAGTACTTC. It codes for CASSYGLAGTQYF.

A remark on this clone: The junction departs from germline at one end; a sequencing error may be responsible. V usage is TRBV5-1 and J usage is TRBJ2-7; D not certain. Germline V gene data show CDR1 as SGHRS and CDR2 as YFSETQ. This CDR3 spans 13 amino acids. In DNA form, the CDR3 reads TGCGCCAGCAGCTTGACCCCCGCTTACGGGCAGTACTTC. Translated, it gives CASSLTPAYGQYF. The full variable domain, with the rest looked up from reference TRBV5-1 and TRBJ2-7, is KAGVTQTPRYLIKTRGQQVTLSCSPISGHRSVSWYQQTPGQGLQFLFEYFSETQRNKGNFPGRFSGRQFSNSRSEMNVSTLELGDSALYLCASSLTPAYGQYFGPGTRLTVT.

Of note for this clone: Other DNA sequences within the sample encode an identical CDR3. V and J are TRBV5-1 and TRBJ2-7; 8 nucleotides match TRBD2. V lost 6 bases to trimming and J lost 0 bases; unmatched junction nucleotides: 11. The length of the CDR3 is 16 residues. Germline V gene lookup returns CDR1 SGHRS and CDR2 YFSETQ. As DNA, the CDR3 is TGCGCCAGCACACTCTCGGGGGGGACCAGCTCCTACGAGCAGTACTTC. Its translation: CASTLSGGTSSYEQYF.

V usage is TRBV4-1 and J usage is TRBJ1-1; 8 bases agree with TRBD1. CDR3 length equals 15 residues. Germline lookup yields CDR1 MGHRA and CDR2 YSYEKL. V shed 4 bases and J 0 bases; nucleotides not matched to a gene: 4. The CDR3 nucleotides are TGCGCCAGCAGCCCAGGGGGCACCATGAACACTGAAGCTTTCTTT. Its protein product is CASSPGGTMNTEAFF.

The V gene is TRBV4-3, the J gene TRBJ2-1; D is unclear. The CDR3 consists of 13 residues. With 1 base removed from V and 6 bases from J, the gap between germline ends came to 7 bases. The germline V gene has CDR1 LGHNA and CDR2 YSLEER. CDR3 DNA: TGCGCCAGCAGCCAAGCTTTTCCCAATGAGCAGTTCTTC. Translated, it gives CASSQAFPNEQFF.

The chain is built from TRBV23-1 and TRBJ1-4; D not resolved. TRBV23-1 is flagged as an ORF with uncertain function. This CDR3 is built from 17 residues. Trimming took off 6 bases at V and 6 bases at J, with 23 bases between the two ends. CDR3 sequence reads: CASSRATFRTPDEKLFF. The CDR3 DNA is TGCGCCAGCAGCCGTGCGACATTTAGAACCCCGGATGAAAAACTGTTTTTT.

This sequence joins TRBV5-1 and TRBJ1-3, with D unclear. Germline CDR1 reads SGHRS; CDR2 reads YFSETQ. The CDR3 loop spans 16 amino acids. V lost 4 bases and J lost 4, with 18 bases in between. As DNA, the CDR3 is TGCGCCAGCAGCGCCGGGTTCTCCAATTTCGGAAACACCATATATTTT. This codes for CASSAGFSNFGNTIYF.

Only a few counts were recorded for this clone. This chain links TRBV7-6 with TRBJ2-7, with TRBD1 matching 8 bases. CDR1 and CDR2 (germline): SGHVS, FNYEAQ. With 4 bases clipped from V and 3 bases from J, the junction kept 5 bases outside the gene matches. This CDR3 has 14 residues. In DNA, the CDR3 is TGTGCCAGCAGCTCCCAGGGGGCGGGCTACGAGCAGTACTTC. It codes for CASSSQGAGYEQYF.